Below are 29 T cell receptor beta chains sequenced from a single sample in a study of cytomegalovirus exposure and HLA in healthy donors (dated 2017 in TCRdb). Libraries were prepared through the immunoSEQ multiplex PCR assay. TCRdb holds this immuneACCESS table with in-frame rearrangements only. Some clones are missing; in checked studies, unresolved V genes explain under half, and the rest has no known cause. Counted in this sample were some 110,000 clones; more than 85% of them appeared once. The top ten clonotypes cover about 4.4% of the sample. Sequenced sample: PBMCs. Receptor source: a man aged 18-30 years in good health and CMV-seropositive.

The V gene is TRBV29-1, the J gene TRBJ1-2; the match to TRBD1 covers 10 bases. V shed 6 bases, J shed 0 bases, and the junction held 10 bases outside the gene matches. CDR3 length: 16 residues. From germline, CDR1 is SQVTM and CDR2 ANQGSEA. CDR3 DNA: TGCAGCGTCGCCGACAGGGGGCCACACTCTAACTATGGCTACACCTTC. It yields the protein CSVADRGPHSNYGYTF.

V is TRBV30 and J is TRBJ2-3, with D perhaps TRBD1 (5 bases). The germline V gene has CDR1 GTSNPN and CDR2 SVGIG (reference sequence). The germline V and J ends were trimmed by 2 bases and 3 bases, with 9 bases remaining between them. The CDR3 runs to 13 residues. The DNA for the CDR3 is TGTGCCTGGAGTAGGGGTACGACAGATACGCAGTATTTT. This codes for CAWSRGTTDTQYF. The variable domain in full, with the rest retrieved from reference TRBV30 and TRBJ2-3, is SQTIHQWPATLVQPVGSPLSLECTVEGTSNPNLYWYRQAAGRGLQLLFYSVGIGQISSEVPQNLSASRPQDRQFILSSKKLLLSDSGFYLCAWSRGTTDTQYFGPGTRLTVL.

The gene calls are TRBV6-4 and TRBJ2-2, with D possibly being TRBD2 (6 bases). Looked up from germline, CDR1 is MRHNA and CDR2 is SNTAGT. V was cut by 3 bases and J by 5 bases, with 10 bases left in between. CDR3 length equals 14 residues. CDR3 in amino acids: CASSEGGGTGELFF. As DNA, the CDR3 is TGTGCCAGCAGTGAAGGTGGAGGGACCGGGGAGCTGTTTTTT.

The V call is TRBV6-6, the J call TRBJ2-2, with TRBD1 identical over 8 bases. The CDR3 extends over 16 amino acids. V shed 6 bases, J shed 4 bases, and the junction held 10 bases outside the gene matches. In germline, CDR1 is MNHNY, CDR2 SVGAGI (reference sequence). In DNA form, the CDR3 reads TGTGCCAGCAGGGTACAGGGGGGACTGGGCACCGGGGAGCTGTTTTTT. It encodes CASRVQGGLGTGELFF.

The J gene is TRBJ2-5, the V gene TRBV5-1; 7 nucleotides line up with TRBD1. CDR3 length: 13 amino acids. V was clipped by 7 bases and J by 3 bases; unmatched bases: 6. Germline CDR1 and CDR2: SGHRS and YFSETQ. The CDR3 spells CASSRQGEETQYF. The CDR3 DNA reads as TGCGCCAGCTCAAGACAGGGTGAAGAGACCCAGTACTTC.

The chain joins TRBV7-9 to TRBJ2-2; 7 bases align to TRBD1. Germline CDR1 and CDR2: SEHNR and FQNEAQ (reference sequence). After removal of 4 bases from V and 4 bases from J, the junction contained 3 bases not matched to a gene. CDR3 length equals 14 residues. The CDR3 nucleotides are TGTGCCAGCAGCTCGACAGGGCTCACCGGGGAGCTGTTTTTT. Residues: CASSSTGLTGELFF.

The V gene is TRBV6-5, the J gene TRBJ2-3, with TRBD2 as a possible D gene (6 bases). This CDR3 is 14 amino acids long. V shed 4 bases and J shed 2 bases, with 10 bases lying between them. Germline loops: CDR1 MNHEY, CDR2 SVGAGI. CDR3 bases: TGTGCCAGCAGTTTAAGCGGGCCCACAGATACGCAGTATTTT. Translating gives CASSLSGPTDTQYF.

The V gene is TRBV27, the J gene TRBJ2-7, with a possible D match to TRBD2 (5 bases). The CDR3 has 15 amino acids. V shed 4 bases and J shed 2 bases, with 15 bases lying between them. The V gene's germline CDR1 is MNHEY and CDR2 SMNVEV (reference sequence). The CDR3 is CASSSPKRDPYEQYF. DNA of the CDR3: TGTGCCAGCAGTTCCCCGAAGAGGGATCCCTACGAGCAGTACTTC.

This rearrangement joins TRBV4-3 to TRBJ2-4; 7 nucleotides line up with TRBD2. Germline V gene sequence: CDR1 LGHNA, CDR2 YSLEER. V shed 0 bases, J shed 8 bases, and the junction held 10 bases outside the gene matches. The CDR3 length is 16 residues. Written as DNA, the CDR3 is TGCGCCAGCAGCCAAGAAGCACCGGGAGGAGTAGACATTCAGTACTTC. Translated, it gives CASSQEAPGGVDIQYF.

This chain joins TRBV10-3 and TRBJ2-3; 7 bases are shared with TRBD1. There are 16 residues in the CDR3. J gave up 3 bases and V 5 bases, and 11 bases lay outside the gene matches. CDR1 is ENHRY and CDR2 is SYGVKD in the germline V gene. The CDR3 here is CAISSARQGRTDTQYF. As DNA, the CDR3 is TGTGCCATCAGTTCAGCGCGACAGGGAAGGACAGATACGCAGTATTTT.

In its sample, this clone was seen once. The V and J genes are TRBV4-1 and TRBJ2-7, with 9 positions matching TRBD1. Trimming cost V 4 bases and J 3 bases; bases outside gene matches: 13. This CDR3 is built from 17 residues. The germline V gene has CDR1 MGHRA and CDR2 YSYEKL. CDR3 in DNA: TGCGCCAGCAGCCCAAAACACGGGACAGGGTCTCTCTACGAGCAGTACTTC. Encoded protein: CASSPKHGTGSLYEQYF.

The rearrangement uses TRBV19 and TRBJ1-5, with 7 bases matching TRBD1. V lost 4 bases to trimming and J lost 5 bases; unmatched junction nucleotides: 8. There are 15 residues in the CDR3. CDR1 is LNHDA, CDR2 SQIVND, per germline (reference sequence). CDR3 protein: CASSTPTGWDQPQHF. The DNA of the CDR3 is TGTGCCAGTAGTACTCCGACAGGGTGGGATCAGCCCCAGCATTTT.

The chain carries TRBV29-1 and TRBJ1-1, with D possibly TRBD1 on 5 matching bases. The CDR3 loop spans 11 amino acids. V was trimmed by 6 bases and J by 3 bases, leaving 8 bases between them. Germline-derived CDR1 and CDR2 are SQVTM and ANQGSEA. The CDR3 loop is CSVGHYTEAFF. The CDR3 nucleotides read TGCAGCGTGGGGCACTACACTGAAGCTTTCTTT.

The chain carries TRBV25-1 and TRBJ1-5; the D gene is possibly TRBD1 (5 bases). The CDR3 is made up of 14 amino acids. Trimming took 6 bases from V and 4 from J, leaving 13 bases between them. CDR1 and CDR2 from the germline V gene are MGHDK and SYGVNS. The CDR3 sequence is CASSLGHGNQPQHF. Written as DNA, the CDR3 is TGTGCCAGCAGCCTCGGACACGGTAATCAGCCCCAGCATTTT.

V gene TRBV11-3 combines with J gene TRBJ2-3; 8 bases line up with TRBD1. The V segment lost 1 base and the J segment 6 bases; nucleotides outside the gene matches: 9. Germline V lookup: CDR1 SGHNT, CDR2 YENEEA. CDR3 length equals 16 residues. The CDR3 DNA follows: TGTGCCAGCAGCTTAGGACTGGACAGGGTTTTTGATACGCAGTATTTT. It is translated as CASSLGLDRVFDTQYF.

This chain links TRBV7-9 with TRBJ1-2; 7 nucleotides align to TRBD1. V shed 2 bases, J shed 4 bases, and the junction held 7 bases outside the gene matches. Germline V gene lookup returns CDR1 SEHNR and CDR2 FQNEAQ (reference sequence). The CDR3 spans 15 residues. CDR3 coding DNA: TGTGCCAGCAGCTTAACTGAAGGGGGCATCTATGGCTACACCTTC. Translation: CASSLTEGGIYGYTF.

The CDR3 DNA reads as TGTGCCAGCAGCGCCCTGACAGGGAGCACTGAAGCTTTCTTT. Encoded protein: CASSALTGSTEAFF. This sequence joins TRBV9 and TRBJ1-1; the match to TRBD1 covers 7 bases. The CDR3 consists of 14 residues. Germline assignment: CDR1 SGDLS and CDR2 YYNGEE. J lost 4 bases, V lost 3 bases, and 6 bases had no gene match.

The rearrangement links TRBV7-2 to TRBJ1-4; D unclear. This CDR3 has 15 residues. Germline-derived CDR1 and CDR2 are SGHTA and FQGNSA. The V end lost 1 base, the J end lost 7 bases, and 13 bases lay between the germline ends. The CDR3 here is CASSLGGNRGEKLFF. In DNA, the CDR3 is TGTGCCAGCAGCTTAGGCGGTAATCGGGGTGAAAAACTGTTTTTT.

The count of this clone is one. This rearrangement joins TRBV6-5 to TRBJ1-2, with D uncertain. The CDR3 consists of 13 residues. The germline gives CDR1 MNHEY, CDR2 SVGAGI. V dropped 10 bases and J dropped 3 bases, with 15 bases sitting between them. CDR3: CATRKGMDYGYTF. CDR3 coding DNA: TGTGCCACTAGGAAAGGAATGGACTATGGCTACACCTTC.

The V gene is TRBV4-3, the J gene TRBJ2-2; D is possibly TRBD2 (5 bases). Germline V gene lookup returns CDR1 LGHNA and CDR2 YSLEER. This CDR3 has 15 residues. The V gene lost 5 bases and the J gene lost 2 bases, with 12 bases spanning the gap. The CDR3 here is CASSDTRDNTGELFF. CDR3 coding DNA: TGCGCCAGCAGCGACACGAGGGATAACACCGGGGAGCTGTTTTTT.

The chain uses TRBV11-2 and TRBJ1-4; TRBD1 matches at 10 bases. This CDR3 is 14 amino acids long. The germline CDR1 and CDR2 sequences are SGHAT and FQNNGV. Losses at the gene ends were 4 bases for V and 11 bases for J; bases not matched to a gene: 7. As DNA, the CDR3 is TGTGCCAGCAGCTCCGACAGGGGGCTGGGGAAACTGTTTTTT. Translation: CASSSDRGLGKLFF.

The chain carries TRBV2 and TRBJ1-3; 7 bases match TRBD1. In germline, CDR1 is SNHLY, CDR2 FYNNEI. This CDR3 is 16 amino acids long. With V trimmed by 4 bases and J by 4 bases, 10 bases remained unmatched. CDR3 bases: TGTGCCAGCAGTGCATTACAGGGGCAGGCCGGAAACACCATATATTTT. This encodes CASSALQGQAGNTIYF.

J is TRBJ2-3 and V is TRBV2; 7 bases agree with TRBD1. CDR1 is SNHLY and CDR2 is FYNNEI in the germline V gene. This CDR3 has 15 residues. Trimming cost V 6 bases and J 0 bases; bases outside gene matches: 6. The CDR3 region is CASRTTGASTDTQYF. CDR3 DNA: TGTGCCAGCAGGACTACAGGGGCTAGCACAGATACGCAGTATTTT.

This sequence joins TRBV6-1 and TRBJ1-6; D is unresolved. The germline V gene has CDR1 MNHNS and CDR2 SASEGT. The CDR3 runs to 15 residues. Trimming left V 2 bases short and J 10 bases short, with 15 bases between. CDR3 in amino acids: CASSELVGIDSPLHF. DNA of the CDR3: TGTGCCAGCAGTGAACTAGTCGGCATAGACTCACCCCTCCACTTT.

The chain couples TRBV7-9 to TRBJ2-1; TRBD2 matches 9 bases. V lost 5 bases to trimming and J lost 0 bases; unmatched junction nucleotides: 11. Germline V lookup: CDR1 SEHNR, CDR2 FQNEAQ (reference sequence). The CDR3 length is 18 residues. The CDR3: CASSPPSGASLSYNEQFF. The DNA of the CDR3 is TGTGCCAGCAGCCCCCCTAGCGGGGCATCCCTCTCCTACAATGAGCAGTTCTTC.

This sequence joins TRBV11-2 and TRBJ2-1, with 7 bases identical to TRBD1. V shed 1 base and J 12 bases; nucleotides not matched to a gene: 6. Per germline, CDR1 SGHAT and CDR2 FQNNGV. The CDR3 is 13 residues long. The CDR3 protein is CASSLATGLGQFF. The CDR3 DNA reads TGTGCCAGCAGCTTAGCGACAGGGTTAGGGCAGTTCTTC.

The V gene is TRBV6-1, the J gene TRBJ1-1; TRBD1 matches at 8 bases. Trimming removed 6 bases from V and 1 base from J; junction bases left unmatched: 1. Germline V lookup: CDR1 MNHNS, CDR2 SASEGT. The CDR3 contains 13 residues. CDR3 nucleotide sequence: TGTGCCAGCAGACAGGGGGGGAACACTGAAGCTTTCTTT. Residues: CASRQGGNTEAFF.

The rearrangement uses TRBV5-1 and TRBJ2-7; TRBD2 aligns across 8 bases. The CDR3 covers 15 residues. Trimming at V came to 0 bases and at J to 1 base, leaving 3 bases not matched to a gene. The germline V gene encodes CDR1 SGHRS and CDR2 YFSETQ. In DNA, the CDR3 is TGCGCCAGCAGCTTGGGCGCGGGGGGATCCTACGAGCAGTACTTC. It is translated as CASSLGAGGSYEQYF.

This chain connects TRBV4-2 to TRBJ2-1; D is perhaps TRBD2 (5 bases). The V and J ends lost 0 bases and 0 bases respectively, with 9 bases between them. From germline, CDR1 is LGHNA and CDR2 YNFKEQ. CDR3 length: 16 amino acids. The CDR3 nucleotides are TGTGCCAGCAGCCAAGATAAGGCGGGCTCCTACAATGAGCAGTTCTTC. This codes for CASSQDKAGSYNEQFF.